Given below is one TCR beta chain in context. The sample comes from a study of CD8 T cells in Susac syndrome. Reverse transcription of 0.5 to 1 ug RNA was performed with random hexamers. One entry per CDR3 protein results from TCRdb running MiXCR on the immunoSEQ multiplex PCR reads. The sample includes 110,000 to 150,000 distinct CDR3 sequences, around 95% of them seen just once. The source of this sequence is a human donor with Susac syndrome. Sequenced sample: CD4+ T cells from PBMCs.

CDR3 residues: CATSRGSDTQYF. The CDR3 DNA is TGTGCCACCTCGAGGGGATCGGATACGCAGTATTTT. This chain joins TRBV9 and TRBJ2-3, with D possibly called TRBD1 or TRBD2 (5 bases each). Trimming took 9 bases from V and 6 from J, leaving 14 bases between them. This CDR3 contains 12 residues. From germline, CDR1 is SGDLS and CDR2 YYNGEE.